This T cell receptor (beta chain) was found in a study of T cells in Graves' hyperthyroidism and ophthalmopathy (dated by TCRdb to the late 2010s). For the study in its entirety: Peripheral blood samples were taken at the time of initial diagnosis, prior to any treatment. The paper describes TCR Vbeta CDR3 sequencing of some 130 peripheral blood samples, made up of some 42 ophthalmopathy patients, some 76 hyperthyroidism patients and roughly 17 progressor patients. An independent validation cohort of around 20 hyperthyroidism patients and approximately 17 patients who later progressed to ophthalmopathy tested prospective prediction of ophthalmopathy. In addition, the study compared T-cell repertoires in thyroid tissue and in blood from five or six Graves' hyperthyroidism patients. The 100 discovery patients were divided at random into training and test sets in a 7:3 ratio. A discovery cohort of roughly 96 patients, about 44 with Graves' ophthalmopathy and more than 55 with stable Graves' hyperthyroidism, was used to find distinguishing TCR V-J signatures. Once sampling was done, hyperthyroidism patients were given methimazole at a starting dose of 30 mg daily, whereas ophthalmopathy patients were given high-dose intravenous methylprednisolone. The full study reports these points: No statistical method was used to set the sample size in advance, and investigators knew the group allocation. Most expanded thyroid clonotypes (frequency above 0.001) were also detected in blood, suggesting blood repertoires may reflect thyroid immune responses. In validation, the model predicted progression to ophthalmopathy a median of around six months before onset, with around 70% sensitivity and about 72% specificity. Ophthalmopathy was separated from stable hyperthyroidism by a 13 V-J signature model, with roughly 88% sensitivity and approximately 81% specificity obtained in cross-validation and 80%/75% obtained in testing.

The TCR beta CDR3 regions were amplified from RNA transcripts. A first-round RT-PCR of the TCR CDR3 used the HTBI primer set with the Qiagen OneStep RT-PCR kit. A second multiplex PCR round built the libraries, followed by size selection and purification. Paired-end sequencing of the libraries was performed with 100 bp reads on an Illumina HiSeq2000. Turning to the authors' computational methods: SOAPnuke was used to process the raw data, with reads discarded if the reads contained adapters or uncalled bases, had a mean Phred below 15, or lacked an exact constant-primer or identifier match. COPE v1.2.5 was used to merge high-quality paired reads, and clonotypes were defined as unique nucleotide sequences. MiTCR v1.1 was used to align clonotypes to the IMGT TRBV, TRBD and TRBJ reference segments. Only V-J combinations with frequency above 0.0001, covering about 99% of repertoires, were analysed. A TCS score was defined as the ratio of F50 (clonal expansion) to E x V (chaos), with BLOSUM62-based TCRdist applied between CDR3 peptides within each V-J. Welch's t-statistics and random forest reduced 450 to 600 V-J features to 13, which were used in a naive Bayes classifier (R e1071). The Morisita-Horn index was used to measure how similar the thyroid and blood repertoires were. TCRdb reanalyzed the raw reads on its own, using fastp at Q25 for trimming and MiXCR for clone calling, and kept in-frame beta chains. Identical CDR3 proteins give one entry, which carries the most common genes and DNA. None of the V and J calls come from the authors' own analysis; TCRdb made them. Present in this sample are about 37,000 distinct CDR3 sequences, roughly half of which were seen just once. Of the sample, roughly 16% is held by the ten largest clones.

Moderately to severely active disease, a Clinical Activity Score of at least 3, a NOSPECS grade of at least 4, and a duration under 3 months were present in ophthalmopathy patients. Any patient with an uncontrolled infection, another autoimmune disease, pregnancy or lactation was excluded. Diagnoses were established on the basis of clinical symptoms, serum thyroxine and TRAb, thyroid ultrasound, and orbital computed tomography. Ficoll-Paque density gradient centrifugation was used to isolate PBMCs from approximately 10 ml of fresh peripheral blood. Total RNA was extracted with Trizol reagent, and quality was checked on an Agilent 2100 Bioanalyzer. The CDR3 spans 17 residues, from the cysteine through the phenylalanine. Reading the germline V gene (reference sequence) gives CDR1 SEHNR and CDR2 FQNEAQ. Comments on this clonotype: No cognate antigen has been identified for it. The DNA is left out, because the CDR3 cannot be placed on it with certainty; the CDR3 is given as TCRdb lists it.

This clonotype originated in a man between 35 and 55 years old with Graves' ophthalmopathy. The V and J segments used are TRBV7-9 and TRBJ2-5; the table calls TRBD2, which could not be checked here. The sequencing sample was made of blood. CDR3 region: CASSFYICSARDETQYF.